This T cell receptor (beta chain) was identified during a study of T-cell reconstitution after alpha-beta-depleted transplantation in children. The study, taken as a whole, reports: After one year, T-cell counts and TCRbeta diversity mostly came from new T cells.

In this sample, this clonotype turned up a few times. Its antigen remains unknown. TCRbeta library construction was performed incorporating unique molecular identifiers. TCRdb re-analysed the PCR reads in MiXCR, keeping a single row per CDR3 protein. The data show about 300,000 distinct CDR3 sequences, roughly a tenth seen once. Trimming cost V 2 bases and J 5 bases, with 7 bases left between them. This CDR3 spans 12 amino acids. Germline V gene lookup returns CDR1 SEHNR and CDR2 FQNEAQ (reference sequence). This chain uses TRBV7-9 with TRBJ2-7, with D possibly being TRBD1 (5 bases). This sample comprised PBMCs, obtained before TCRalphabeta/CD19-depleted stem cell transplant. This receptor was identified in a boy in the first two years of life with acute myeloid leukemia, due to receive a stem cell transplant. CDR3 in amino acids: CASSLRRDEQYF. The CDR3 nucleotides read TGTGCCAGCAGCTTACGCAGGGACGAGCAGTACTTC.